This T cell receptor (beta chain) originates from a study of T cell changes during pregnancy in multiple sclerosis. The method was immunoSEQ multiplex PCR; TCRdb's version includes in-frame clones alone and lacks a portion of them. The table lists about 74,000 clones, about 88% of them singletons. V gave up 5 bases and J gave up 4 bases, with 6 bases separating them. Germline V lookup: CDR1 SGHRS, CDR2 YFSETQ. CDR3 length: 11 amino acids. This clonotype was obtained from a female donor with multiple sclerosis, enrolled in a pregnancy study. V gene TRBV5-1 combines with J gene TRBJ2-5; D is perhaps TRBD2 (6 bases). The input for sequencing was peripheral blood, taken before pregnancy. CDR3 sequence: CASRGGETQYF. Written as DNA, the CDR3 is TGCGCCAGCAGGGGGGGAGAGACCCAGTACTTC. The full variable domain, its missing parts supplied by reference TRBV5-1 and TRBJ2-5, is KAGVTQTPRYLIKTRGQQVTLSCSPISGHRSVSWYQQTPGQGLQFLFEYFSETQRNKGNFPGRFSGRQFSNSRSEMNVSTLELGDSALYLCASRGGETQYFGPGTRLLVL.